This TCR beta chain was identified in a study of blood T cell repertoires in COVID-19. As processed by the authors: By means of reference gene primer amplification, nucleated cell counts were estimated. Generated by immunoSEQ multiplex PCR, the TCRdb table keeps only in-frame clones and is missing some. Clone size and the V and J calls come from that table; the DNA yielded D and trimming. This table has over 35,000 clones, about 88% appearing once. The length of the CDR3 is 17 residues. The sequencing sample was made of peripheral blood. The V gene is TRBV21-1, the J gene TRBJ1-5; TRBD1 reflects the table's D call only, with no check against the DNA. TRBV21-1 corresponds to a pseudogene. The clonotype originates from a human donor in a cohort sampled during active COVID-19. CDR3 in DNA: TGTGCCAGCAGCAAAACCTACAGGGGAGAATTTGTTCAGCCCCAGCATTTT. It encodes CASSKTYRGEFVQPQHF.